The 4 T cell receptor beta chains in this list originate from one sample, sequenced in a study of blood T cell repertoires in COVID-19 (dated by TCRdb to 2018 to 2021). Library construction relied on the immunoSEQ multiplex PCR assay. The source is immuneACCESS, and TCRdb retained only in-frame sequences with V and J called. Part of the clones is not carried over; for the studies checked, unresolved V genes explain less than half of this, and the remainder is unexplained. This sample comprises some 16,000 clones, approximately 93% of them detected only once. The top ten clones comprise approximately 5% of the sample. Sequenced: peripheral blood. These receptors originate from a human donor in a cohort sampled during active COVID-19.

The J gene is TRBJ2-1, the V gene TRBV11-2; weak D call: TRBD2 (6 bases). V lost 5 bases to trimming and J lost 6 bases, with 14 bases between them. This CDR3 is 14 amino acids long. Germline V lookup: CDR1 SGHAT, CDR2 FQNNGV. The CDR3 loop reads CASSAYTGSNEQFF. In DNA, the CDR3 is TGTGCCAGCAGCGCATACACCGGGAGCAATGAGCAGTTCTTC.

Here the CDR3 DNA reads TGCGCCAGCAGTCCCCCGGGCGGGAATCAGCCCCAGCATTTT. Its protein product is CASSPPGGNQPQHF. V and J are TRBV5-1 and TRBJ1-5, with unresolved D. The CDR3 length is 14 residues. V was pared by 5 bases and J by 4 bases, with 13 bases between. Germline V gene lookup returns CDR1 SGHRS and CDR2 YFSETQ.

The V call is TRBV27, the J call TRBJ2-2, with D hard to call. Germline V CDR1 and CDR2: MNHEY, SMNVEV (reference sequence). The CDR3 is made up of 14 amino acids. V was clipped by 3 bases and J by 7 bases, with 12 bases between them. CDR3: CASSFEIIGGELFF. Written as DNA, the CDR3 is TGTGCCAGCAGTTTCGAAATCATCGGCGGGGAGCTGTTTTTT.

The V and J genes are TRBV21-1 and TRBJ2-3; the tabulated D call, TRBD2, remains unverified against the DNA. TRBV21-1 is a recognized pseudogene. The CDR3 is 19 residues long. The chain's CDR3 is CASSKFLFLQRELPDTQYF. CDR3 sequence (DNA): TGTGCCAGCAGCAAATTTTTATTCTTACAGCGGGAGTTACCAGATACGCAGTATTTT.